Following are 18 T cell receptor beta chains from one sample sequenced in a study of T cell changes during pregnancy in multiple sclerosis. The table came from immunoSEQ multiplex PCR; TCRdb's copy has only in-frame clones and leaves some out. The table shows approximately 98,000 clones, with just over 90% occurring only once. Sequences were derived from peripheral blood, sampled after pregnancy. These receptors were taken from a female donor in good health, enrolled as a control in a pregnancy study.

J is TRBJ1-1 and V is TRBV29-1; weak D call: TRBD1 (6 bases). This CDR3 is built from 14 residues. Trimming took 4 bases from V and 3 from J, leaving 15 bases between them. Germline lookup yields CDR1 SQVTM and CDR2 ANQGSEA. The CDR3 DNA sequence: TGCAGCGTTGTTACAGGGTCATGGGACACTGAAGCTTTCTTT. This translates into CSVVTGSWDTEAFF.

The chain links TRBV6-5 to TRBJ2-2; perhaps TRBD1 as D (6 bases). The germline gives CDR1 MNHEY, CDR2 SVGAGI. The length of the CDR3 is 12 residues. V was cut by 4 bases and J by 7 bases, with 7 bases left in between. DNA for the CDR3: TGTGCCAGCAGTTTGGGACACGGGGAGCTGTTTTTT. Protein: CASSLGHGELFF.

This clone occurred once. CDR3 loop: CASSPRSYNEQFF. In DNA form, the CDR3 reads TGTGCCAGCAGTCCCCGGAGTTACAATGAGCAGTTCTTC. The rearrangement uses TRBV27 and TRBJ2-1; D gene ambiguous. Trimming cost V 5 bases and J 4 bases, with 9 bases left between them. CDR3 length: 13 amino acids. The germline CDR1 and CDR2 sequences are MNHEY and SMNVEV (reference sequence).

This clone was recorded only once. J is TRBJ1-1 and V is TRBV5-1, with D maybe TRBD1 (6 bases). Trimming removed 1 base from V and 7 bases from J, with 11 bases in between. Per the germline V gene, CDR1 is SGHRS and CDR2 is YFSETQ. This CDR3 region has 13 residues. Here the CDR3 DNA reads TGCGCCAGCAGCTTGTTACAGGGCAGTGAAGCTTTCTTT. Amino acids: CASSLLQGSEAFF.

The J gene is TRBJ2-1, the V gene TRBV27, with TRBD2 identical over 10 bases. The CDR3 has 16 residues. The germline V gene has CDR1 MNHEY and CDR2 SMNVEV (reference sequence). The junction had 6 bases not matched to a gene; V was cut back by 2 bases and J by 5 bases. DNA for the CDR3: TGTGCCAGCAGTTTAACGAGCGGGGGGGGCGACAATGAGCAGTTCTTC. The encoded protein is CASSLTSGGGDNEQFF.

Worth noting for this clone: Its ends do not fully match the called genes, so a read error is possible. Other DNA sequences in this specimen translate into the identical CDR3. V gene TRBV19 combines with J gene TRBJ2-7, with D perhaps matching TRBD1 (6 bases). Germline V gene lookup returns CDR1 LNHDA and CDR2 SQIVND (reference sequence). This CDR3 region has 12 residues. CDR3 DNA: TGCGCCAGTATGGGGGCTGGCTACGAGCAGTACTTC. It codes for CASMGAGYEQYF.

V usage is TRBV20-1 and J usage is TRBJ2-7; weak D call: TRBD2 (6 bases). Trimming removed 6 bases from V and 9 bases from J, with 15 bases in between. The CDR3 consists of 11 residues. Looked up from germline, CDR1 is DFQATT and CDR2 is SNEGSKA (reference sequence). In nucleotides, the CDR3 is TGCAGTGCCCCCGGGAGCCGGGGGCAGTACTTC. This encodes CSAPGSRGQYF.

This clone came up once. V is TRBV28 and J is TRBJ1-2; D unclear. The CDR3 covers 15 residues. Trimming pared 10 bases from V and 3 bases from J, leaving 21 bases between. Germline-derived CDR1 and CDR2 are MDHEN and SYDVKM. In nucleotides, the CDR3 is TGTGCCACTTCCTCGGGTCTCCCGCCGGACTATGGCTACACCTTC. Its translation: CATSSGLPPDYGYTF.

This chain joins TRBV27 and TRBJ2-1; TRBD2 might be the D (6 bases). Per the germline V gene, CDR1 is MNHEY and CDR2 is SMNVEV (reference sequence). Trimming removed 3 bases from V and 2 bases from J, with 8 bases in between. This CDR3 contains 14 residues. CDR3 protein: CASSLSSAYNEQFF. As DNA, the CDR3 is TGTGCCAGCAGTTTGTCTAGCGCCTACAATGAGCAGTTCTTC.

This chain links TRBV10-3 with TRBJ1-6, with 9 bases fitting TRBD1. With V trimmed by 0 bases and J by 5 bases, 14 bases remained unmatched. Germline V gene data show CDR1 as ENHRY and CDR2 as SYGVKD. The CDR3 is made up of 20 amino acids. The CDR3 loop reads CAISESGTGSTFGDNSPLHF. The CDR3 DNA reads TGTGCCATCAGTGAGTCGGGGACAGGGAGTACGTTCGGGGATAATTCACCCCTCCACTTT.

The J gene is TRBJ1-1, the V gene TRBV29-1; D might be TRBD1 (6 bases). From germline, CDR1 is SQVTM and CDR2 ANQGSEA. This CDR3 region has 16 residues. The V end was cut by 7 bases, the J end by 0 bases, with 21 bases between. DNA for the CDR3: TGCAGCGCAGGTAGGACGGGCAGGACAGTGAACACTGAAGCTTTCTTT. Encoded protein: CSAGRTGRTVNTEAFF.

The rearrangement joins TRBV5-1 to TRBJ1-6; D gene ambiguous. This CDR3 has 13 residues. V lost 2 bases and J lost 13, with 13 bases in between. Germline V lookup: CDR1 SGHRS, CDR2 YFSETQ. CDR3 nucleotides: TGCGCCAGCAGCTTAACAGCCTCCCCTCCCCTCCACTTT. Its protein product is CASSLTASPPLHF.

The chain has TRBV11-3 and TRBJ2-3, with 9 bases matching TRBD2. Germline CDR1 SGHNT, CDR2 YENEEA. The CDR3 totals 14 residues. V lost 5 bases, J lost 3 bases, and 3 bases stayed unmatched. CDR3 sequence (DNA): TGTGCCAGCAGCCCTGGACTAGCGACAGATACGCAGTATTTT. It specifies CASSPGLATDTQYF. The variable domain in full, with the rest retrieved from reference TRBV11-3 and TRBJ2-3, is EAGVVQSPRYKIIEKKQPVAFWCNPISGHNTLYWYLQNLGQGPELLIRYENEEAVDDSQLPKDRFSAERLKGVDSTLKIQPAELGDSAVYLCASSPGLATDTQYFGPGTRLTVL.

This rearrangement joins TRBV7-2 to TRBJ2-1; perhaps TRBD2 as D (5 bases). The CDR3 has 14 amino acids. Germline V gives CDR1 SGHTA, CDR2 FQGNSA. The V end was cut by 1 base, the J end by 4 bases, with 8 bases between. CDR3 amino acids: CASSLEWEYNEQFF. The CDR3 nucleotides are TGTGCCAGCAGCTTAGAATGGGAGTACAATGAGCAGTTCTTC.

V and J are TRBV10-2 and TRBJ1-2; D may be TRBD1 (6 bases). Trimming left V 6 bases short and J 7 bases short, with 12 bases between. Germline V gene sequence: CDR1 WSHSY, CDR2 SAAADI. This CDR3 comprises 12 residues. The CDR3 loop is CASRTEGVGYTF. In nucleotides, the CDR3 is TGCGCCAGCAGAACAGAGGGGGTTGGCTACACCTTC.

The chain links TRBV19 to TRBJ1-3, with D maybe TRBD1 (6 bases). The length of the CDR3 is 16 residues. V lost 3 bases and J lost 0, with 12 bases in between. Germline V gene sequence: CDR1 LNHDA, CDR2 SQIVND (reference sequence). Here the CDR3 reads CASSIQGPTSGNTIYF. Written as DNA, the CDR3 is TGTGCCAGTAGTATTCAGGGGCCCACCTCTGGAAACACCATATATTTT.

The V gene is TRBV28, the J gene TRBJ2-7, with unresolved D. The CDR3 spans 13 residues. The germline gives CDR1 MDHEN, CDR2 SYDVKM. The V end lost 3 bases, the J end lost 2 bases, and 8 bases lay between the germline ends. The CDR3: CASSFSVTYEQYF. As DNA, the CDR3 is TGTGCCAGCAGTTTCTCGGTTACCTACGAGCAGTACTTC.

The V call is TRBV18, the J call TRBJ2-2, with TRBD1 as a possible D gene (6 bases). The CDR3 is 17 amino acids. CDR1 and CDR2 (germline): KGHSH, LQKENI. Trimming pared 6 bases from V and 6 bases from J, leaving 23 bases between. The CDR3 here is CASSDPQGLIRPGELFF. The CDR3 coding sequence is TGTGCCAGCTCCGACCCACAGGGTTTAATACGTCCCGGGGAGCTGTTTTTT. Supplemented by reference TRBV18 and TRBJ2-2, the full variable domain reads NAGVMQNPRHLVRRRGQEARLRCSPMKGHSHVYWYRQLPEEGLKFMVYLQKENIIDESGMPKERFSAEFPKEGPSILRIQQVVRGDSAAYFCASSDPQGLIRPGELFFGEGSRLTVL.